This T cell receptor (beta chain) was sequenced for a study of T cell responses to AZD1222 COVID-19 vaccine. Study results and limitations: Donors were chiefly white British, with a greater number of females, and clonal diversity was perhaps underestimated. Just 6 or 7 AZD1222 recipients were seropositive at baseline. Repertoire sampling was restricted to post-peak T cell response timepoints. Elevations in Spike-specific TCR breadth and depth followed administration of two AZD1222 doses.

Clones were read by immunoSEQ multiplex PCR, and TCRdb kept only the in-frame ones, dropping some. The sample lists some 70,000 clones; over 70% were seen once. This clone was seen a few times. The target antigen is unknown. V shed 0 bases and J 5 bases; nucleotides not matched to a gene: 10. This CDR3 contains 17 residues. Germline V gene lookup returns CDR1 SGDLS and CDR2 YYNGEE. The sequence was collected from an adult who received the AZD1222 COVID-19 vaccine. The specimen was peripheral blood, collected 28 days after the second AZD1222 dose. The chain is built from TRBV9 and TRBJ2-1, with TRBD1 matching over 8 bases. CDR3 nucleotide sequence: TGTGCCAGCAGCGTAGGAATATGGGACAGGCTCAACAATGAGCAGTTCTTC. It is translated as CASSVGIWDRLNNEQFF.